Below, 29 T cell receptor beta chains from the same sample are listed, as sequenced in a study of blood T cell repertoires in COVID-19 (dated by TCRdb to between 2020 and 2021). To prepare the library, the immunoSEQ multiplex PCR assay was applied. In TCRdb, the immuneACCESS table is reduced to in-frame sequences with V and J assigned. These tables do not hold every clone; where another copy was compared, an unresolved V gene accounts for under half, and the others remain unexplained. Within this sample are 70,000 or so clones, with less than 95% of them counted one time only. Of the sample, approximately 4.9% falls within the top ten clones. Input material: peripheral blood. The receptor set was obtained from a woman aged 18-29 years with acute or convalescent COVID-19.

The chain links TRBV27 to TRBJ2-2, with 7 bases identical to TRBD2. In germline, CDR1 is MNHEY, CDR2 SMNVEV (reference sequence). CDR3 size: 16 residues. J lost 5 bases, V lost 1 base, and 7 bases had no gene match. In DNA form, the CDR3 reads TGTGCCAGCAGTTTATTCGGGACTACGAGAACCGGGGAGCTGTTTTTT. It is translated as CASSLFGTTRTGELFF.

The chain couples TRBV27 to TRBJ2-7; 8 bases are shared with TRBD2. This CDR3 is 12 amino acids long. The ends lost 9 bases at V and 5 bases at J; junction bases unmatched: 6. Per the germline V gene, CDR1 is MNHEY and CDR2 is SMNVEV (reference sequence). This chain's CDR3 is CASRGLAHEQYF. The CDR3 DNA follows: TGTGCCAGTCGAGGACTAGCACACGAGCAGTACTTC.

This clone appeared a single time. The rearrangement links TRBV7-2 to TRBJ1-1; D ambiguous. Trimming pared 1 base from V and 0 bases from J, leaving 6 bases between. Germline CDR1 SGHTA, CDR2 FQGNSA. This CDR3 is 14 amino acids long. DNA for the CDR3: TGTGCCAGCAGCTTAGACGGGTTGAACACTGAAGCTTTCTTT. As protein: CASSLDGLNTEAFF.

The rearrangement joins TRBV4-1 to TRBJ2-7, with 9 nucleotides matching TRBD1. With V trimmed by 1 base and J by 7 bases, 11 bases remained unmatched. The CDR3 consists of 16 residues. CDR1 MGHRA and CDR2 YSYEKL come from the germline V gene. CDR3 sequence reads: CASSQGWTGVTGEQYF. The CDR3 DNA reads TGCGCCAGCAGCCAAGGTTGGACAGGGGTTACGGGGGAGCAGTACTTC.

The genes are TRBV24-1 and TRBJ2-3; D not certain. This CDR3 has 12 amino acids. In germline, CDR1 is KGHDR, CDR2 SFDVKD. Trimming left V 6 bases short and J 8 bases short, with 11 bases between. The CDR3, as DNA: TGTGCCACCAGTCCGCGCGTTGGTACGCAGTATTTT. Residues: CATSPRVGTQYF.

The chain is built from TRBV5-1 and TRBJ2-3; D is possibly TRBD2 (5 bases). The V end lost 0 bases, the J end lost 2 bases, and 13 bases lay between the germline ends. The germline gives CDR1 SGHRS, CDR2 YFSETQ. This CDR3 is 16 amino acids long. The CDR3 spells CASSLDPEGNTDTQYF. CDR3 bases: TGCGCCAGCAGCTTGGACCCAGAGGGAAACACAGATACGCAGTATTTT.

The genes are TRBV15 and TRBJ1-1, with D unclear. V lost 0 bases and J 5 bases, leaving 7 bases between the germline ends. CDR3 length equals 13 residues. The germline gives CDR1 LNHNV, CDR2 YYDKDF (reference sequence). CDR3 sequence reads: CATSRDHGTEAFF. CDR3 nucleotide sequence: TGTGCCACCAGCAGAGATCACGGGACTGAAGCTTTCTTT.

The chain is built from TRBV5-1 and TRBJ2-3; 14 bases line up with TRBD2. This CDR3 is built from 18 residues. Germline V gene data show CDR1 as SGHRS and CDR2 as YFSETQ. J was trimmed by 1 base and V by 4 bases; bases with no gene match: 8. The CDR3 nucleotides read TGCGCCAGCAGCACCGGACTAGCGGGAGGCTGGGGCACAGATACGCAGTATTTT. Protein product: CASSTGLAGGWGTDTQYF.

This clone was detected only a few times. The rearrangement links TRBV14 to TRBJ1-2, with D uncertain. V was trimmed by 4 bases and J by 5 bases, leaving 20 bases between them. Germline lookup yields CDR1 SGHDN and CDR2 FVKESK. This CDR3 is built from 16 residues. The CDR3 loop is CASSPLSIRQTYGYTF. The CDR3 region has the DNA TGTGCCAGCAGCCCACTCTCTATACGGCAGACTTATGGCTACACCTTC.

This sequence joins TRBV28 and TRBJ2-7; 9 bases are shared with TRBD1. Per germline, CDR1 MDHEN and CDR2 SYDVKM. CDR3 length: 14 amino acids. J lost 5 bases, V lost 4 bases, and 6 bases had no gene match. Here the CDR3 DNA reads TGTGCCAGCAGTTCCAGGACAGGGGTTGACGAGCAGTACTTC. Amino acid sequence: CASSSRTGVDEQYF.

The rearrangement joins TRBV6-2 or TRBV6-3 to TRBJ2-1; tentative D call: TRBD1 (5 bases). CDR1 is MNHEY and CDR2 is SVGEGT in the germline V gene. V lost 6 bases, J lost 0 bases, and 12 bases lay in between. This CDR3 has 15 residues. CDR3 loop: CASSQGENSYNEQFF. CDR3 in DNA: TGTGCCAGCAGCCAAGGGGAAAACTCCTACAATGAGCAGTTCTTC.

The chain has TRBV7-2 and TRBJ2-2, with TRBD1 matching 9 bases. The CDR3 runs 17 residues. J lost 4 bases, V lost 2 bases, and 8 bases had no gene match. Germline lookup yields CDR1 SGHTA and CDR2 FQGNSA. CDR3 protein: CASSLRVNRGLTGELFF. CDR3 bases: TGTGCCAGCAGCTTACGGGTGAACAGGGGGCTCACCGGGGAGCTGTTTTTT.

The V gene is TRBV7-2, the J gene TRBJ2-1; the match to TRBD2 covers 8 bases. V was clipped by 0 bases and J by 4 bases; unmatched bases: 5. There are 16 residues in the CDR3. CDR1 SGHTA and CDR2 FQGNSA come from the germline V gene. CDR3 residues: CASSLARLAGYNEQFF. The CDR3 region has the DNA TGTGCCAGCAGCTTAGCGCGTCTAGCGGGTTACAATGAGCAGTTCTTC.

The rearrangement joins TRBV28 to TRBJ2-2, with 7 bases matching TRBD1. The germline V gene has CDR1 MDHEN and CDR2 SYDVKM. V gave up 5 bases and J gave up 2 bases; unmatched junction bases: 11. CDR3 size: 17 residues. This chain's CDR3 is CASSGLRTGLNTGELFF. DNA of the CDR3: TGTGCCAGCAGTGGACTTAGGACAGGCCTTAACACCGGGGAGCTGTTTTTT.

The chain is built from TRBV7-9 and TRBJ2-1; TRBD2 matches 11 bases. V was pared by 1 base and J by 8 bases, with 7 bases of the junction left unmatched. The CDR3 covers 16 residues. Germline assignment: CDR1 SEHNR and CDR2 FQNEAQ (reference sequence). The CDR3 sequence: CASSLDLAGGFDEQFF. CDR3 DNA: TGTGCCAGCAGCTTAGATCTAGCGGGGGGCTTCGATGAGCAGTTCTTC.

CDR3 protein: CASSVRETQYF. In DNA form, the CDR3 reads TGTGCCAGCAGTGTTCGGGAGACCCAGTACTTC. This chain joins TRBV2 and TRBJ2-5, with no clear D. The germline V and J ends were trimmed by 4 bases and 5 bases, with 5 bases remaining between them. Germline V CDR1 and CDR2: SNHLY, FYNNEI. The CDR3 loop spans 11 amino acids.

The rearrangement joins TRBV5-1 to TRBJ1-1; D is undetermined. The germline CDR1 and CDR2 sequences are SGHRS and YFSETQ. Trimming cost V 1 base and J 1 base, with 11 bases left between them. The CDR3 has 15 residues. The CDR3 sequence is CASSLWASSNTEAFF. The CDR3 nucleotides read TGCGCCAGCAGCTTGTGGGCTTCTTCGAACACTGAAGCTTTCTTT.

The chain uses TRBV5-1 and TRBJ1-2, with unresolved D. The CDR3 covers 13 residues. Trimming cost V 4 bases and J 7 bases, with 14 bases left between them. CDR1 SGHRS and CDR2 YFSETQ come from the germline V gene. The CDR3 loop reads CASSEWGGSGYTF. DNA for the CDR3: TGCGCCAGCAGCGAATGGGGAGGCAGTGGCTACACCTTC.

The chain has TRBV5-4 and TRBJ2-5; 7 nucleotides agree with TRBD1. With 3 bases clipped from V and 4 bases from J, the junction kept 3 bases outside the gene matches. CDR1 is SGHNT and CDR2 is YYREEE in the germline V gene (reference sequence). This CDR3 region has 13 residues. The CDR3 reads CASSWDRGETQYF. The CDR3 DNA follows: TGTGCCAGCAGCTGGGACAGAGGAGAGACCCAGTACTTC.

CDR3 nucleotide sequence: TGTGCCTGGAAAGACAGGGCCGAGACCCAGTACTTC. Protein: CAWKDRAETQYF. The V and J genes are TRBV30 and TRBJ2-5; 7 positions agree with TRBD1. This CDR3 region has 12 residues. Germline values: CDR1 GTSNPN, CDR2 SVGIG (reference sequence). V was clipped by 4 bases and J by 5 bases; unmatched bases: 4.

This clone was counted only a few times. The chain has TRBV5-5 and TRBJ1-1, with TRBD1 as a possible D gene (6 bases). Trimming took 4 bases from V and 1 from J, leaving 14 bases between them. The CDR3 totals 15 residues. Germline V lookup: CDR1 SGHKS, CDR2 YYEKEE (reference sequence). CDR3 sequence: CASSPLGQPNTEAFF. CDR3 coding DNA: TGTGCCAGCAGCCCATTAGGACAGCCGAACACTGAAGCTTTCTTT.

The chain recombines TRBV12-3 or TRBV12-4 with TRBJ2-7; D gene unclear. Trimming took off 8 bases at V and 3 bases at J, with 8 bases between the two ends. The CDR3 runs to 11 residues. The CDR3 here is CASSTGYEQYF. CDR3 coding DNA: TGTGCCAGCTCGACTGGCTACGAGCAGTACTTC.

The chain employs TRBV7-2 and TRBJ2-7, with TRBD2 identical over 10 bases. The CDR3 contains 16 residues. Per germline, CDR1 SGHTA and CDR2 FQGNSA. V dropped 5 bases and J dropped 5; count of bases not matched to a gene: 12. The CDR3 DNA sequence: TGTGCCAGCAGCCCCAGTCTATTAGCGGGAGGCCACGAGCAGTACTTC. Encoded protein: CASSPSLLAGGHEQYF.

The CDR3 is CASSTRDRGYNEQFF. CDR3 in DNA: TGTGCCAGTAGTACCCGGGACAGGGGATACAATGAGCAGTTCTTC. The chain is built from TRBV19 and TRBJ2-1; 10 bases agree with TRBD1. Trimming cost V 4 bases and J 4 bases; bases outside gene matches: 4. The CDR3 has 15 residues. The germline V gene has CDR1 LNHDA and CDR2 SQIVND (reference sequence).

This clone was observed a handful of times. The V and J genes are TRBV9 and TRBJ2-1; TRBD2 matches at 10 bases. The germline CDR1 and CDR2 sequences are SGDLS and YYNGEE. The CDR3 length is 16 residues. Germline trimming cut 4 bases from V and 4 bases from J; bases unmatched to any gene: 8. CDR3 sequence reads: CASSPGGSGRYNEQFF. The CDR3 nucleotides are TGTGCCAGCAGCCCCGGCGGTAGCGGGAGGTACAATGAGCAGTTCTTC.

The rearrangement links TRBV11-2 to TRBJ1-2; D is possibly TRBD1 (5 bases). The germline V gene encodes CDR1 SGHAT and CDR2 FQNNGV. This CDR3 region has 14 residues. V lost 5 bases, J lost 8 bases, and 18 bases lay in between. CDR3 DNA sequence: TGTGCCAGCAGCAACGACGGGGCGGGAGCCGGCTACACCTTC. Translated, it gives CASSNDGAGAGYTF.

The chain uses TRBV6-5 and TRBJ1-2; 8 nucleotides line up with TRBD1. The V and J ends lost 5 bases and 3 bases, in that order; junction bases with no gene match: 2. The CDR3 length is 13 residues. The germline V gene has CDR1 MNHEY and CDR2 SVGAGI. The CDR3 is CASSPDRDYGYTF. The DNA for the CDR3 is TGTGCCAGCAGTCCGGACAGGGACTATGGCTACACCTTC.

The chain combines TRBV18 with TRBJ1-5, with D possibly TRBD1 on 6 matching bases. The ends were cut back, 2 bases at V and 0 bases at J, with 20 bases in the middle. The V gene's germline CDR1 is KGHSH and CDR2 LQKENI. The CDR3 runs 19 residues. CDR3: CASSPTGHTVIYSNQPQHF. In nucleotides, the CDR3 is TGTGCCAGCTCACCAACGGGACACACAGTGATTTATAGCAATCAGCCCCAGCATTTT.

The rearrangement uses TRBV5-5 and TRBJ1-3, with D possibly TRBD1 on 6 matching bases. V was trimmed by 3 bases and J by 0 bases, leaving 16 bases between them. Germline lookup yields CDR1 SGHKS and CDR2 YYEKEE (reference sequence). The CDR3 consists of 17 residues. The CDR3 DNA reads TGTGCCAGCAGCTACCCGCAGGGGACAATCTCTGGAAACACCATATATTTT. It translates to CASSYPQGTISGNTIYF.